This entry describes one T cell receptor beta chain. Its antigen is not known. The germline gives CDR1 SQVTM, CDR2 ANQGSEA. Trimming removed 5 bases from V and 6 bases from J, with 17 bases in between. The CDR3 has 13 residues. This specimen belongs to a study of cytomegalovirus exposure and HLA in healthy donors. Study observations and caveats: In vitro work confirmed that a few CMV-associated chains recognize CMV antigens. In a later analysis, TCR beta V- and J-gene trimming was associated with a missense DCLRE1C variant. Exclusion applied to some V segments, including TRBV6-2 and TRBV6-3, as they were indistinguishable. Per a prior analysis, the majority of TCR beta V segments were productive roughly 87% or roughly 30% of the time.

The PCR used 60 Vbeta and 13 Jbeta primers. TCRdb's table, derived via immunoSEQ multiplex PCR, lists solely in-frame clones and lacks some. The table lists around 65,000 clones, roughly 80% of them singletons, with under 3% in the top ten. Sequencing was done on a sample of PBMCs. This chain joins TRBV29-1 and TRBJ2-7, with D possibly matching TRBD1 (6 bases). This receptor was identified in a girl aged 5 to 17 in good health and CMV-seropositive. The CDR3 region has the DNA TGCAGCGTTCAGAAAACGGTACAGGGCGAGCAGTACTTC. Its protein is CSVQKTVQGEQYF.